The present entry profiles one T cell receptor (beta chain) with its context. The antigen is not known. The sample belongs to a study of chemoradiotherapy in HPV16-positive cancers. The wider study: Candidate HPV-specific clones and shared TCR motifs came from a couple of HPV16-positive patients. Study results and limitations: In HPV16-positive patients, HPV-responsive T-cell expansion tracked better recurrence-free survival. Non-HPV-specific T cells did not expand in tumors during treatment, whereas candidate HPV-specific clones and E7-related motifs did.

Repeated repertoire sampling spanned the course of chemoradiotherapy. Germline CDR1 and CDR2: SGHTA and FQGNSA. The CDR3 consists of 14 residues. V was shortened by 0 bases and J by 3 bases, with 9 bases between the two germline ends. Assay used: immunoSEQ multiplex PCR; TCRdb lists only in-frame clones, some missing. The table has about 53,000 clones, roughly 90% seen once. This material consisted of blood, taken from a patient who underwent chemoradiotherapy. This chain connects TRBV7-2 to TRBJ2-7, with D perhaps assigned TRBD1 or TRBD2 (5 bases each). The TCR sequence derives from a human donor with HPV-associated anogenital cancer. CDR3 sequence: CASSLARDGYEQYF. In nucleotides, the CDR3 is TGTGCCAGCAGCTTAGCACGGGACGGCTACGAGCAGTACTTC.